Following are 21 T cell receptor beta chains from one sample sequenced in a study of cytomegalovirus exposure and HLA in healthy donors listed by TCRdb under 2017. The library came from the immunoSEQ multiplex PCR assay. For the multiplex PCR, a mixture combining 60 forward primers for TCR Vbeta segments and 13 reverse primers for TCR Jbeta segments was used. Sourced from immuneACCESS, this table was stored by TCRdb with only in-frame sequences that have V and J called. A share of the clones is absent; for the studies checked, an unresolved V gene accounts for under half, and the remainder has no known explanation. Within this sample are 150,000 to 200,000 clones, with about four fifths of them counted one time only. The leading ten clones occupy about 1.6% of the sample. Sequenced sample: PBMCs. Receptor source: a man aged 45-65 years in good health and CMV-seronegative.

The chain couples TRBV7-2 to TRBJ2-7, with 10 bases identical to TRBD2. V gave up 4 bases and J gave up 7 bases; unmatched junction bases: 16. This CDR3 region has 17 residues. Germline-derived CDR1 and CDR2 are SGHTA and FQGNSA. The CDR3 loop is CASSSWGSGGSGGEQYF. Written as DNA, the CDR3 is TGTGCCAGCAGCTCCTGGGGTAGCGGGGGGTCTGGGGGAGAGCAGTACTTC.

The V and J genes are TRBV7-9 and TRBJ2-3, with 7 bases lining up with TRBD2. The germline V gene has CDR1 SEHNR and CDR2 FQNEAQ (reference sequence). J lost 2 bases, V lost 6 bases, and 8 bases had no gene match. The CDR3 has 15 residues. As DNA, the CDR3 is TGTGCCAGCAGAGTCAGCGGGGCCTCCACAGATACGCAGTATTTT. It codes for CASRVSGASTDTQYF.

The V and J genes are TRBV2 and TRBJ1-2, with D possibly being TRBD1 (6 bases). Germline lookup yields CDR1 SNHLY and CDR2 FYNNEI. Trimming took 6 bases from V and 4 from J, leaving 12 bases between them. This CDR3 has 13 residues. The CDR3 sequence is CASSKQGSYGYTF. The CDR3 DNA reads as TGTGCCAGCAGCAAACAGGGATCCTATGGCTACACCTTC. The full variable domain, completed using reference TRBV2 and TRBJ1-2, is EPEVTQTPSHQVTQMGQEVILRCVPISNHLYFYWYRQILGQKVEFLVSFYNNEISEKSEIFDDQFSVERPDGSNFTLKIRSTKLEDSAMYFCASSKQGSYGYTFGSGTRLTVV.

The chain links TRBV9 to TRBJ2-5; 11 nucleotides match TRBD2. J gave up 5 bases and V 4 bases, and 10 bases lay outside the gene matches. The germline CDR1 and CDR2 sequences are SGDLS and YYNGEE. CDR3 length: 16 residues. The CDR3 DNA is TGTGCCAGCAGCCCGGGACTAGCGGTCGAGGGGGAGACCCAGTACTTC. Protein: CASSPGLAVEGETQYF.

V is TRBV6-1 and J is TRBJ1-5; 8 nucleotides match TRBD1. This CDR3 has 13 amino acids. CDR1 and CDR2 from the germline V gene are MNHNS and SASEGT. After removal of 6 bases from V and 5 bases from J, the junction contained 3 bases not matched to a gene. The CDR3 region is CASRATGDQPQHF. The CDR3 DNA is TGTGCCAGCAGAGCGACAGGGGATCAGCCCCAGCATTTT.

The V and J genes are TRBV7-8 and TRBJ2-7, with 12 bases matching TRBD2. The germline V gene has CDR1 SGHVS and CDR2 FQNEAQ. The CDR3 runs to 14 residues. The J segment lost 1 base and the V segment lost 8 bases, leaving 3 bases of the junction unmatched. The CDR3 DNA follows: TGTGCCAGCGGGACTAGCGGGTCTTCCTACGAGCAGTACTTC. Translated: CASGTSGSSYEQYF.

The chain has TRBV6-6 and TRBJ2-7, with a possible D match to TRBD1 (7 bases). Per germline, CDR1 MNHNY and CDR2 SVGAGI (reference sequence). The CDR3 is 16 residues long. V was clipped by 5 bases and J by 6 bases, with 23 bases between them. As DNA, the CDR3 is TGTGCCAGCAGTCGCGCGTTTGGGCAGGGGGGAGCCGAGCAGTACTTC. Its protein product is CASSRAFGQGGAEQYF.

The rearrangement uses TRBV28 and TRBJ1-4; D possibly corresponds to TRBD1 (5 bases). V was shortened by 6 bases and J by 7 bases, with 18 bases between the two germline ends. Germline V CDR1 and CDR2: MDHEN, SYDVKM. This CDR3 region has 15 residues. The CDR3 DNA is TGTGCCAGCAGAGAGTGGACACCTAAATCTGAAAAACTGTTTTTT. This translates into CASREWTPKSEKLFF. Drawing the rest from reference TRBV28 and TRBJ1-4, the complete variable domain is DVKVTQSSRYLVKRTGEKVFLECVQDMDHENMFWYRQDPGLGLRLIYFSYDVKMKEKGDIPEGYSVSREKKERFSLILESASTNQTSMYLCASREWTPKSEKLFFGSGTQLSVL.

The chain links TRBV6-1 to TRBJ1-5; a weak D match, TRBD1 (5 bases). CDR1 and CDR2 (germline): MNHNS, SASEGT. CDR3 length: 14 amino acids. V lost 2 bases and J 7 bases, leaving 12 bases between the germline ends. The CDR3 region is CASSELGGVQPQHF. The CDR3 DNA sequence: TGTGCCAGCAGTGAATTGGGGGGGGTCCAGCCCCAGCATTTT.

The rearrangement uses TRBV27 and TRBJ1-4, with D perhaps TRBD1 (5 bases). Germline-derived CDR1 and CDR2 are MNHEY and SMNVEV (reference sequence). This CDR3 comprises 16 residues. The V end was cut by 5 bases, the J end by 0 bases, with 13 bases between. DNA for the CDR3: TGTGCCAGCAGTACCAACAGGAGACCAACTAATGAAAAACTGTTTTTT. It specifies CASSTNRRPTNEKLFF.

Here the CDR3 reads CASSLGPNTDTQYF. CDR3 nucleotides: TGTGCCAGCAGCTTAGGGCCAAACACAGATACGCAGTATTTT. The chain employs TRBV11-3 and TRBJ2-3; D gene uncertain. The V and J ends lost 1 base and 2 bases respectively, with 7 bases between them. The CDR3 is 14 amino acids. The germline V gene encodes CDR1 SGHNT and CDR2 YENEEA.

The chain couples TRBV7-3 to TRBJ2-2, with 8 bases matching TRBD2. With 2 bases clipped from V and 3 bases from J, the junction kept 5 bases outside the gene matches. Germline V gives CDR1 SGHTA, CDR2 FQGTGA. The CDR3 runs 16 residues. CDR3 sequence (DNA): TGTGCCAGCAGCTTAGCAGCGGGGGTGTACACCGGGGAGCTGTTTTTT. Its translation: CASSLAAGVYTGELFF.

The DNA for the CDR3 is TGCGCCAGCAGCTTGGGAGGGCGTACAGATACGCAGTATTTT. As protein: CASSLGGRTDTQYF. The V gene is TRBV5-1, the J gene TRBJ2-3; D may be TRBD2 (5 bases). The CDR3 has 14 residues. Per germline, CDR1 SGHRS and CDR2 YFSETQ. Deletions cut 0 bases from V and 3 bases from J, with 8 bases between.

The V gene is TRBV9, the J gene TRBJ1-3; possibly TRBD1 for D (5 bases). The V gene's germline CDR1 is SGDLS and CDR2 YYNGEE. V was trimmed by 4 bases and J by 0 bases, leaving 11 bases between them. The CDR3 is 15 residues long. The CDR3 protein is CASSTRDFSGNTIYF. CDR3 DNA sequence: TGTGCCAGCAGCACCCGGGACTTCTCTGGAAACACCATATATTTT.

The DNA of the CDR3 is TGTGCCAGCAGCTTTGAGGGCTCCTACGAGCAGTACTTC. As protein: CASSFEGSYEQYF. The chain has TRBV7-9 and TRBJ2-7, with D perhaps TRBD2 (5 bases). Germline V gives CDR1 SEHNR, CDR2 FQNEAQ (reference sequence). The CDR3 covers 13 residues. The ends were cut back, 3 bases at V and 0 bases at J, with 6 bases in the middle. Together with reference TRBV7-9 and TRBJ2-7, the CDR3 gives the full variable domain: DTGVSQNPRHKITKRGQNVTFRCDPISEHNRLYWYRQTLGQGPEFLTYFQNEAQLEKSRLLSDRFSAERPKGSFSTLEIQRTEQGDSAMYLCASSFEGSYEQYFGPGTRLTVT.

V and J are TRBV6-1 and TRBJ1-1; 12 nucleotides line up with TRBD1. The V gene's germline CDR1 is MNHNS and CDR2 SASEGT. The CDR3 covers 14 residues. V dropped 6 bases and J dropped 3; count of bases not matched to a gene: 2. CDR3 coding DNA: TGTGCCAGCAGGGGGACAGGGGGCCACACTGAAGCTTTCTTT. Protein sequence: CASRGTGGHTEAFF.

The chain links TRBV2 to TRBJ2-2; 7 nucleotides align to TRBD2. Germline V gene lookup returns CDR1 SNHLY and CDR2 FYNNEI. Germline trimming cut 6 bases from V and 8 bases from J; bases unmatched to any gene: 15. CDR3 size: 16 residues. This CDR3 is CASRKERGVTWGELFF. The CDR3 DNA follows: TGTGCCAGCAGGAAAGAACGGGGGGTGACGTGGGGGGAGCTGTTTTTT. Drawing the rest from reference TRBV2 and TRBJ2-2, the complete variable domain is EPEVTQTPSHQVTQMGQEVILRCVPISNHLYFYWYRQILGQKVEFLVSFYNNEISEKSEIFDDQFSVERPDGSNFTLKIRSTKLEDSAMYFCASRKERGVTWGELFFGEGSRLTVL.

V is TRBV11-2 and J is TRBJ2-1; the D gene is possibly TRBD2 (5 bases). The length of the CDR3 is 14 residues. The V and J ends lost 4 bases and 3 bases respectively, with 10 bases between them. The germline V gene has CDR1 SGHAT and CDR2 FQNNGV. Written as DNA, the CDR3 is TGTGCCAGCAGCTCGAGGGCGAGCTACAATGAGCAGTTCTTC. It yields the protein CASSSRASYNEQFF. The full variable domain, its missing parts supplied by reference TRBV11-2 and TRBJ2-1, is EAGVAQSPRYKIIEKRQSVAFWCNPISGHATLYWYQQILGQGPKLLIQFQNNGVVDDSQLPKDRFSAERLKGVDSTLKIQPAKLEDSAVYLCASSSRASYNEQFFGPGTRLTVL.

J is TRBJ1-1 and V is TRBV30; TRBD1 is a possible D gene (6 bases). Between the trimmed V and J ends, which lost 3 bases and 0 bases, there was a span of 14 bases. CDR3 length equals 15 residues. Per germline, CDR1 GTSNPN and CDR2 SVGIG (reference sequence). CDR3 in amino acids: CAWRTFRDMNTEAFF. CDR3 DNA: TGTGCCTGGAGGACGTTTAGGGACATGAACACTGAAGCTTTCTTT.

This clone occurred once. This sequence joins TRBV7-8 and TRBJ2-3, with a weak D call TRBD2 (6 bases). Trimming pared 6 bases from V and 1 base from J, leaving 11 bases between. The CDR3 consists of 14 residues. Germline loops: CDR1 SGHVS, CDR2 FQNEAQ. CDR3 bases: TGTGCCAGCAGGCGGGGCGTGGGCACAGATACGCAGTATTTT. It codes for CASRRGVGTDTQYF.

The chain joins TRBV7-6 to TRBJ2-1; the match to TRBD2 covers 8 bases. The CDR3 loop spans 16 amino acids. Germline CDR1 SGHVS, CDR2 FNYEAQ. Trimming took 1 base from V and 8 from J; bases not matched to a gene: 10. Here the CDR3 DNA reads TGTGCCAGCAGCTTAGGTTCGGGGGGGCGAATCCATGAGCAGTTCTTC. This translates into CASSLGSGGRIHEQFF.